Presented here are 27 T cell receptor beta chains from one specimen sequenced in a study of T cell changes during pregnancy in multiple sclerosis. The data were produced by immunoSEQ multiplex PCR, yet TCRdb's version contains in-frame clones alone and is incomplete. The sample includes 50,000 or so clones, approximately 93% of them seen just once. Sequencing was performed on CD4+ T cells from peripheral blood mononuclear cells, taken in the third trimester of pregnancy. The receptors come from a female donor with multiple sclerosis, enrolled in a pregnancy study.

A few counts support this clone. This chain connects TRBV5-4 to TRBJ1-1, with 7 bases aligning to TRBD1. CDR3 size: 14 residues. V lost 0 bases to trimming and J lost 4 bases; unmatched junction nucleotides: 3. The germline V gene has CDR1 SGHNT and CDR2 YYREEE (reference sequence). CDR3 in amino acids: CASSLESGGTEAFF. The CDR3 DNA follows: TGTGCCAGCAGCTTGGAATCAGGGGGCACTGAAGCTTTCTTT.

The rearrangement joins TRBV20-1 to TRBJ2-5, with 7 bases lining up with TRBD2. V was pared by 7 bases and J by 5 bases, with 4 bases of the junction left unmatched. The CDR3 extends over 11 amino acids. Germline CDR1 reads DFQATT; CDR2 reads SNEGSKA (reference sequence). CDR3 DNA sequence: TGCAGTGGGTGGGGAGGGGAGACCCAGTACTTC. Its translation is CSGWGGETQYF.

The DNA of the CDR3 is TGTGCCAGCAGCCTTAGACAGGGCGGCACAGATACGCAGTATTTT. Translation: CASSLRQGGTDTQYF. The chain is built from TRBV6-6 and TRBJ2-3; 7 bases line up with TRBD1. The CDR3 spans 15 residues. The germline V gene has CDR1 MNHNY and CDR2 SVGAGI (reference sequence). V shed 6 bases and J 1 base; nucleotides not matched to a gene: 7.

This clone was found a few times. This same CDR3 is encoded by further DNA sequences in the sample. The chain carries TRBV6-5 and TRBJ1-2; D is possibly TRBD1 (5 bases). Trimming shortened V by 4 bases and J by 1 base, and 7 bases separated the two germline ends. This CDR3 spans 13 amino acids. Germline CDR1 reads MNHEY; CDR2 reads SVGAGI. The CDR3 loop reads CASSLDSNYGYTF. The CDR3 DNA reads as TGTGCCAGCAGTTTAGACAGTAACTATGGCTACACCTTC.

This rearrangement joins TRBV19 to TRBJ1-6; 8 bases map to TRBD1. V lost 6 bases and J lost 8; bases outside the gene matches: 6. Per germline, CDR1 LNHDA and CDR2 SQIVND (reference sequence). The CDR3 consists of 14 residues. CDR3 coding DNA: TGTGCCAGTAGGTGGGACAGGCGGGATTCACCCCTCCACTTT. Translation: CASRWDRRDSPLHF.

The V and J genes are TRBV5-1 and TRBJ1-4; a possible D gene is TRBD1 (5 bases). V was cut by 0 bases and J by 0 bases, with 12 bases left in between. Germline CDR1 is SGHRS and CDR2 is YFSETQ. This CDR3 has 17 amino acids. DNA of the CDR3: TGCGCCAGCAGCTTGGTTGGCAGGGTTGCAACTAATGAAAAACTGTTTTTT. Protein sequence: CASSLVGRVATNEKLFF.

J is TRBJ2-7 and V is TRBV7-2; D is perhaps TRBD1 (6 bases). The CDR3 runs to 14 residues. The germline gives CDR1 SGHTA, CDR2 FQGNSA. With 5 bases removed from V and 3 bases from J, the gap between germline ends came to 14 bases. This CDR3 is CASSPRQAHYEQYF. CDR3 DNA: TGTGCCAGCAGCCCGAGACAGGCGCACTACGAGCAGTACTTC.

V is TRBV6-1 and J is TRBJ1-5; D ambiguous. Trimming pared 1 base from V and 5 bases from J, leaving 9 bases between. This CDR3 comprises 14 residues. Germline V gene data show CDR1 as MNHNS and CDR2 as SASEGT. Here the CDR3 reads CASSEVPVDQPQHF. In DNA form, the CDR3 reads TGTGCCAGCAGTGAAGTCCCAGTTGATCAGCCCCAGCATTTT.

The CDR3 is CASSQDLSARSGGGNVLTF. Here the CDR3 DNA reads TGTGCCAGCAGCCAAGATCTATCGGCGAGAAGTGGCGGTGGCAACGTCCTGACTTTC. The V and J genes are TRBV4-2 and TRBJ2-6; D is undetermined. Germline assignment: CDR1 LGHNA and CDR2 YNFKEQ. There are 19 residues in the CDR3. The V end was cut by 0 bases, the J end by 9 bases, with 24 bases between.

This chain connects TRBV7-9 to TRBJ2-3; tentatively, D is TRBD2 (6 bases). This CDR3 has 14 residues. Germline V gene sequence: CDR1 SEHNR, CDR2 FQNEAQ (reference sequence). Trimming stripped 4 bases from V and 3 bases from J, with 11 bases between. This chain's CDR3 is CASSSTRETDTQYF. The CDR3 DNA sequence: TGTGCCAGCAGCTCGACTAGAGAAACAGATACGCAGTATTTT.

The chain is built from TRBV18 and TRBJ2-7; TRBD2 is a possible D gene (5 bases). CDR1 is KGHSH, CDR2 LQKENI, per germline. The length of the CDR3 is 15 residues. Trimming removed 0 bases from V and 5 bases from J, with 14 bases in between. Here the CDR3 reads CASSPPSRVRDEQYF. The DNA of the CDR3 is TGTGCCAGCTCACCACCGTCGAGGGTAAGGGACGAGCAGTACTTC.

This clone was detected once. This chain uses TRBV4-2 with TRBJ2-1; TRBD2 aligns across 8 bases. Per the germline V gene, CDR1 is LGHNA and CDR2 is YNFKEQ. The V and J ends lost 5 bases and 5 bases, in that order; junction bases with no gene match: 5. The CDR3 runs 14 residues. The chain's CDR3 is CASSSYGRDNEQFF. DNA of the CDR3: TGTGCCAGCAGCTCCTACGGGAGGGACAATGAGCAGTTCTTC.

V gene TRBV19 combines with J gene TRBJ1-3, with TRBD1 identical over 7 bases. Germline CDR1 and CDR2: LNHDA and SQIVND (reference sequence). Germline trimming cut 8 bases from V and 8 bases from J; bases unmatched to any gene: 15. The CDR3 runs 15 residues. CDR3 sequence reads: CASLPTGQISDTIYF. CDR3 in DNA: TGTGCCAGTCTACCAACGGGACAGATATCGGACACCATATATTTT.

A single count supports this clone. At one end, the junction sequence differs from germline, possibly due to a read error. The V and J genes are TRBV7-6 and TRBJ1-5; TRBD1 matches at 7 bases. CDR3 size: 13 residues. The germline gives CDR1 SGHVS, CDR2 FNYEAQ. Here the CDR3 reads CVSSSDREQPQHF. The CDR3 DNA is TGTGTCAGCAGCTCCGACAGGGAACAGCCCCAGCATTTT.

The V and J genes are TRBV7-9 and TRBJ1-2; D is ambiguous. The CDR3 is 14 residues long. The V end lost 0 bases, the J end lost 8 bases, and 13 bases lay between the germline ends. Germline V gene data show CDR1 as SEHNR and CDR2 as FQNEAQ (reference sequence). This chain's CDR3 is CASSLAGGEVGYTF. DNA for the CDR3: TGTGCCAGCAGCTTAGCAGGAGGCGAAGTAGGCTACACCTTC.

V is TRBV7-2 and J is TRBJ1-3; D gene ambiguous. The ends were cut back, 0 bases at V and 4 bases at J, with 4 bases in the middle. In germline, CDR1 is SGHTA, CDR2 FQGNSA. This CDR3 is built from 13 residues. CDR3 amino acids: CASSLAGGNTIYF. The CDR3 bases are TGTGCCAGCAGCTTAGCCGGGGGAAACACCATATATTTT.

The chain joins TRBV7-2 to TRBJ2-1; 12 bases are a match to TRBD2. The germline CDR1 and CDR2 sequences are SGHTA and FQGNSA. Trimming at V came to 5 bases and at J to 0 bases, leaving 5 bases not matched to a gene. The CDR3 spans 17 residues. Written as DNA, the CDR3 is TGTGCCAGCAGCAAAGGACTAGCGGGGAGCTCCTACAATGAGCAGTTCTTC. Translation gives CASSKGLAGSSYNEQFF. Full variable domain (remainder filled in from reference TRBV7-2 and TRBJ2-1): GAGVSQSPSNKVTEKGKDVELRCDPISGHTALYWYRQSLGQGLEFLIYFQGNSAPDKSGLPSDRFSAERTGGSVSTLTIQRTQQEDSAVYLCASSKGLAGSSYNEQFFGPGTRLTVL.

The J gene is TRBJ1-5, the V gene TRBV7-9; 8 bases match TRBD1. This CDR3 contains 16 residues. The germline V gene encodes CDR1 SEHNR and CDR2 FQNEAQ (reference sequence). Germline trimming cut 5 bases from V and 2 bases from J; bases unmatched to any gene: 8. CDR3 in DNA: TGTGCCAGCAGCCTCGGACAGGGCGGGGGCAATCAGCCCCAGCATTTT. Translation: CASSLGQGGGNQPQHF.

The chain joins TRBV7-3 to TRBJ2-3; 7 nucleotides agree with TRBD2. Germline V gene sequence: CDR1 SGHTA, CDR2 FQGTGA. Trimming at V came to 5 bases and at J to 5 bases, leaving 10 bases not matched to a gene. The CDR3 runs to 15 residues. CDR3 in amino acids: CASSASGGGGDTQYF. As DNA, the CDR3 is TGTGCCAGCAGCGCATCGGGGGGTGGAGGAGATACGCAGTATTTT.

This rearrangement joins TRBV13 to TRBJ1-2; 9 bases fit TRBD1. Germline V CDR1 and CDR2: PRHDT, FYEKMQ (reference sequence). J lost 0 bases, V lost 5 bases, and 4 bases had no gene match. The CDR3 is 15 residues long. The CDR3 DNA follows: TGTGCCAGCAGCGGGGACAGGGCGACTAACTATGGCTACACCTTC. Translation: CASSGDRATNYGYTF.

This chain joins TRBV18 and TRBJ2-7, with TRBD2 matching 12 bases. Per the germline V gene, CDR1 is KGHSH and CDR2 is LQKENI. The V gene end was trimmed by 3 bases and the J gene end by 6 bases; junction bases not matched to a gene: 3. This CDR3 is 14 amino acids long. The CDR3 DNA reads TGTGCCAGCTCACCTTGGACTAGCGGGACCGAGCAGTACTTC. Amino acids: CASSPWTSGTEQYF.

The V and J genes are TRBV6-1 and TRBJ1-2; 9 bases are a match to TRBD1. The CDR3 length is 13 residues. The junction had 5 bases not matched to a gene; V was cut back by 7 bases and J by 5 bases. Germline-derived CDR1 and CDR2 are MNHNS and SASEGT. CDR3: CASNRDRVYGYTF. The CDR3 coding sequence is TGTGCCAGCAATAGGGACAGGGTTTATGGCTACACCTTC.

This clone was found a few times. The chain links TRBV19 to TRBJ1-2; 9 bases align to TRBD1. CDR3 length equals 14 residues. The trim removed 7 bases at V and 8 bases at J, leaving 11 bases unmatched. Germline CDR1 LNHDA, CDR2 SQIVND (reference sequence). CDR3 nucleotides: TGTGCCAGTAATACCATACAGGGGGCGTACGGCTACACCTTC. This gives the protein CASNTIQGAYGYTF.

This chain joins TRBV11-3 and TRBJ2-2; 7 bases match TRBD2. The germline V gene encodes CDR1 SGHNT and CDR2 YENEEA. V shed 2 bases, J shed 6 bases, and the junction held 6 bases outside the gene matches. The CDR3 contains 15 residues. This chain's CDR3 is CASSLIWGRAGELFF. The CDR3 coding sequence is TGTGCCAGCAGCTTAATTTGGGGGAGGGCCGGGGAGCTGTTTTTT.

The rearrangement joins TRBV7-2 to TRBJ2-7, with a tentative D call TRBD1 (6 bases). Germline V lookup: CDR1 SGHTA, CDR2 FQGNSA. The V and J ends lost 1 base and 0 bases respectively, with 10 bases between them. This CDR3 region has 15 residues. This chain's CDR3 is CASSLGGLGSYEQYF. CDR3 in DNA: TGTGCCAGCAGCTTAGGGGGGCTCGGCTCCTACGAGCAGTACTTC.

V usage is TRBV30 and J usage is TRBJ1-4; the match to TRBD1 covers 9 bases. The CDR3 spans 17 residues. The V and J ends lost 2 bases and 8 bases, in that order; junction bases with no gene match: 15. The germline V gene encodes CDR1 GTSNPN and CDR2 SVGIG (reference sequence). CDR3 in amino acids: CAWSPWDRASRGEKLFF. For the CDR3, the DNA is TGTGCCTGGAGTCCCTGGGACAGGGCATCTCGTGGGGAAAAACTGTTTTTT.

J is TRBJ1-2 and V is TRBV19, with TRBD1 identical over 9 bases. Per germline, CDR1 LNHDA and CDR2 SQIVND (reference sequence). V was pared by 6 bases and J by 0 bases, with 5 bases of the junction left unmatched. The CDR3 covers 15 residues. The DNA for the CDR3 is TGTGCCAGTAGCAGAAGACAGGGGGCTAACTATGGCTACACCTTC. This gives the protein CASSRRQGANYGYTF.